Reported below is one T cell receptor beta chain. The PCR made use of 60 Vbeta and 13 Jbeta primers. The table came from immunoSEQ multiplex PCR; TCRdb's copy has only in-frame clones and leaves some out. The table records about 77,000 clones, roughly 74% of them present only once. This entry is derived from a study of cytomegalovirus exposure and HLA in healthy donors. V lost 3 bases to trimming and J lost 4 bases, with 7 bases between them. This CDR3 is 12 amino acids long. Germline CDR1 and CDR2: SEHNR and FQNEAQ (reference sequence). Material for sequencing was PBMCs. This chain uses TRBV7-9 with TRBJ2-7; no clear D gene. The clonotype originates from a man in his forties in good health and CMV-seronegative. The CDR3 nucleotides are TGTGCCAGCAGCTTGGTAGCATACGAGCAGTACTTC. Translation: CASSLVAYEQYF.